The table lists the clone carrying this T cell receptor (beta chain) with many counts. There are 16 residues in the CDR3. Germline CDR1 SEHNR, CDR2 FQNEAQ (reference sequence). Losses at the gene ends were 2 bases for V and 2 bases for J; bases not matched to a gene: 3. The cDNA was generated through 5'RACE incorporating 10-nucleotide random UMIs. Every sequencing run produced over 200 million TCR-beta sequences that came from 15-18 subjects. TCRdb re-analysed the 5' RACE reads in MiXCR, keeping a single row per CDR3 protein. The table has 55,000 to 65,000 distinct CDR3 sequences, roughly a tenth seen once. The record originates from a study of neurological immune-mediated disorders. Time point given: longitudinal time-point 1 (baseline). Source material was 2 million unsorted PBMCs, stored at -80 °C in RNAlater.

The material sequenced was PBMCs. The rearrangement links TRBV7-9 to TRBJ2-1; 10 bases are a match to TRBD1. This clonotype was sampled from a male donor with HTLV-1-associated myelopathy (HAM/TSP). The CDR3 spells CASSLSDRGTYNEQFF. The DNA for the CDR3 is TGTGCCAGCAGCTTATCGGACAGGGGGACCTACAATGAGCAGTTCTTC.